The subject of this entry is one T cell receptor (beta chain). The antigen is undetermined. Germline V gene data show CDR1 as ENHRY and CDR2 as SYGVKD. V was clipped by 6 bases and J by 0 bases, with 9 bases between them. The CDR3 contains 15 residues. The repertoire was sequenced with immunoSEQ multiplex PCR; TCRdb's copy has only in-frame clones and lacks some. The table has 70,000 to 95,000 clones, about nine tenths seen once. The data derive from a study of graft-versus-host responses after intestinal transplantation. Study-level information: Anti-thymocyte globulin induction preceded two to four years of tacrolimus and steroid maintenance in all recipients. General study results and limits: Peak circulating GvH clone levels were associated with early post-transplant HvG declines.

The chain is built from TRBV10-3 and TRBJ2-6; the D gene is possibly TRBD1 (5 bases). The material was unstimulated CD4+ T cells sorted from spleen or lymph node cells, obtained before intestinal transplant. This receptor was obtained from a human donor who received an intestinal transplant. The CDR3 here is CAIRTASSGANVLTF. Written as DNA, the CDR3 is TGTGCCATCAGGACAGCAAGCTCTGGGGCCAACGTCCTGACTTTC.